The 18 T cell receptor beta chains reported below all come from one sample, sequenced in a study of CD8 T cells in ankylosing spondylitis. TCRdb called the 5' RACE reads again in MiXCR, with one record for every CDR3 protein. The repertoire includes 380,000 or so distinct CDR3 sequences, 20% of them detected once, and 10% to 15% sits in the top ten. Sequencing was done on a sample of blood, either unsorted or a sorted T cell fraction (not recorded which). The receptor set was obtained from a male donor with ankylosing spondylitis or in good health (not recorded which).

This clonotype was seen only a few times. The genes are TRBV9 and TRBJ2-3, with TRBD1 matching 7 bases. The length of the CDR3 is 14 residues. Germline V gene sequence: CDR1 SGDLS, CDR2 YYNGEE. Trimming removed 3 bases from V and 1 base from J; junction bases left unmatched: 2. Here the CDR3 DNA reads TGTGCCAGCAGCGCGGGACAGCGCACAGATACGCAGTATTTT. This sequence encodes CASSAGQRTDTQYF. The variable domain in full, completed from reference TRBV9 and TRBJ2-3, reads DSGVTQTPKHLITATGQRVTLRCSPRSGDLSVYWYQQSLDQGLQFLIQYYNGEERAKGNILERFSAQQFPDLHSELNLSSLELGDSALYFCASSAGQRTDTQYFGPGTRLTVL.

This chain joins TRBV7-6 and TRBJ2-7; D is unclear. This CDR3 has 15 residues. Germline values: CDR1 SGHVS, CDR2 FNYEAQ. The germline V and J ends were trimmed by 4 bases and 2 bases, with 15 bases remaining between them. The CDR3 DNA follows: TGTGCCAGCAGCTCATTTTCCGACGGAGCCTACGAGCAGTACTTC. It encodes CASSSFSDGAYEQYF.

CDR3 DNA sequence: TGTGCCATCAGTGTGCAGATTGCCACAGATACGCAGTATTTT. This sequence encodes CAISVQIATDTQYF. The V call is TRBV10-3, the J call TRBJ2-3; no reliable D call. CDR3 length: 14 amino acids. The germline V gene has CDR1 ENHRY and CDR2 SYGVKD. Trimming removed 4 bases at V and 2 bases at J, with 10 bases between.

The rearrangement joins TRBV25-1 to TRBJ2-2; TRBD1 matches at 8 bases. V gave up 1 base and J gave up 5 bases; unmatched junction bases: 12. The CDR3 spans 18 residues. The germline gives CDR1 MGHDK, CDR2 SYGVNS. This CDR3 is CASSEWGSGQGGTGELFF. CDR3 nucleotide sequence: TGTGCCAGCAGTGAATGGGGCTCCGGACAGGGTGGGACCGGGGAGCTGTTTTTT.

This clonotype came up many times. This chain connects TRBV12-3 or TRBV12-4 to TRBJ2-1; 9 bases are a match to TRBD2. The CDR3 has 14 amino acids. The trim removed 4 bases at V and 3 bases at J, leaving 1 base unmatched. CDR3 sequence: CASSYSGGYNEQFF. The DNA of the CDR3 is TGTGCCAGCAGTTATAGCGGGGGCTACAATGAGCAGTTCTTC.

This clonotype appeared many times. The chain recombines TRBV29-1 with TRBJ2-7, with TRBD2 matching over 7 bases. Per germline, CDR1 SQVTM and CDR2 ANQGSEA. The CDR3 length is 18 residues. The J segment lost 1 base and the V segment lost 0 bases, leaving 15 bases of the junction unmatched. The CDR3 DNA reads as TGCAGCGTTGAAGATGCGGTCGGTATAGCGGGCGGGTCCTACGAGCAGTACTTC. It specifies CSVEDAVGIAGGSYEQYF.

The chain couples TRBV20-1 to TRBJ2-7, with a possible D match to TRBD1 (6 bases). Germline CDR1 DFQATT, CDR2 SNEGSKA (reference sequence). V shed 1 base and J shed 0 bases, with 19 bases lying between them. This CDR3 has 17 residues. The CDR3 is CSARGFQGRRSSYEQYF. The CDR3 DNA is TGCAGTGCTAGAGGATTCCAGGGGCGCCGGAGCTCCTACGAGCAGTACTTC.

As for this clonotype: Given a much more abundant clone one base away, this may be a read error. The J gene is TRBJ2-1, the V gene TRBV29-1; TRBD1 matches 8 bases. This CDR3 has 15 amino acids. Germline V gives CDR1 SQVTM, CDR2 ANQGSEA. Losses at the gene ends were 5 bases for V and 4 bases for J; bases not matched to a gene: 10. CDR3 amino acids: CSVNQVRGRYNEQFF. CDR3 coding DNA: TGCAGCGTTAATCAGGTCAGGGGGCGTTACAATGAGCAGTTCTTC.

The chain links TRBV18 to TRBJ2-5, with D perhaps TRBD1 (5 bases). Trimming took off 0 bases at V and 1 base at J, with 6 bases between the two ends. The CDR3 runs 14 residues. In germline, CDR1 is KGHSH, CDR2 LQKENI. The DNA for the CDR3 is TGTGCCAGCTCACCACCGGGGCCCCAAGAGACCCAGTACTTC. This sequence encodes CASSPPGPQETQYF.

CDR3 DNA sequence: TGCAGTGTCGCATTCAGGGCGGCTAGCACAGATACGCAGTATTTT. It encodes CSVAFRAASTDTQYF. The chain links TRBV20-1 to TRBJ2-3; D is perhaps TRBD1 (5 bases). Germline V gene lookup returns CDR1 DFQATT and CDR2 SNEGSKA (reference sequence). The ends were cut back, 7 bases at V and 0 bases at J, with 17 bases in the middle. The CDR3 loop spans 15 amino acids.

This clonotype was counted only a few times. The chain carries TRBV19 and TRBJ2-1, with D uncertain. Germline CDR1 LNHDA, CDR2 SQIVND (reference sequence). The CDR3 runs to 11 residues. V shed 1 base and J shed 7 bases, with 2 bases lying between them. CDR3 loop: CASSIGNEQFF. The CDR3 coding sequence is TGTGCCAGTAGTATAGGGAATGAGCAGTTCTTC.

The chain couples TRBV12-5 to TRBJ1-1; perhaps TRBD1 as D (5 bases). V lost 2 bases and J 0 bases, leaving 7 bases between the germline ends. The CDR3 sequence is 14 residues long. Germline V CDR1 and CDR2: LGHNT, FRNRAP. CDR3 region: CASGLTGLNTEAFF. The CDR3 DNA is TGTGCTAGTGGTTTGACAGGCCTGAACACTGAAGCTTTCTTT.

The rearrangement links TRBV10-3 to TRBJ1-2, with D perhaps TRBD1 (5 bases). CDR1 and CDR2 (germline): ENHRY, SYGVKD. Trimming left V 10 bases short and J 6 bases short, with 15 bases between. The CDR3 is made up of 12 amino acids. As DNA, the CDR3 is TGTGCCAGTTGGTTGGCGGGGGATGGCTACACCTTC. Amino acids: CASWLAGDGYTF.

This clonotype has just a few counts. In DNA form, the CDR3 reads TGCGCCAGCAGCCAGCCGGCGCCGAACACCGGGGAGCTGTTTTTT. This codes for CASSQPAPNTGELFF. The V call is TRBV4-1, the J call TRBJ2-2; the D is unclear. Per the germline V gene, CDR1 is MGHRA and CDR2 is YSYEKL. Trimming pared 3 bases from V and 0 bases from J, leaving 8 bases between. The CDR3 loop spans 15 amino acids.

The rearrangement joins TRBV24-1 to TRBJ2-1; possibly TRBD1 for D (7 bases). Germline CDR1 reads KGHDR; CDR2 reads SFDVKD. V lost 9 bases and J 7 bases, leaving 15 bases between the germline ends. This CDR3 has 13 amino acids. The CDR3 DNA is TGTGCCACCCGGGAGACAGGGAATAATGAGCAGTTCTTC. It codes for CATRETGNNEQFF.

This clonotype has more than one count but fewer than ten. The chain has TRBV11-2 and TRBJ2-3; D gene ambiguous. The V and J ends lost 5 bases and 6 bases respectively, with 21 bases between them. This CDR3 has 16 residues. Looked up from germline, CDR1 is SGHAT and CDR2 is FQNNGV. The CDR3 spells CASSPIQYGDRDTQYF. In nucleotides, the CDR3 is TGTGCCAGCAGCCCTATCCAGTATGGGGATCGGGATACGCAGTATTTT. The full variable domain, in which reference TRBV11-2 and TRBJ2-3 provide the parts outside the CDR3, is EAGVAQSPRYKIIEKRQSVAFWCNPISGHATLYWYQQILGQGPKLLIQFQNNGVVDDSQLPKDRFSAERLKGVDSTLKIQPAKLEDSAVYLCASSPIQYGDRDTQYFGPGTRLTVL.

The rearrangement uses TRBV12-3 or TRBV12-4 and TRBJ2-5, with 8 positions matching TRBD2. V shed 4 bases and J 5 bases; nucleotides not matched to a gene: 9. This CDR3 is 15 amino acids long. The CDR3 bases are TGTGCCAGCAGTTCGGCCGGGGGGGGAGGGGAGACCCAGTACTTC. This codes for CASSSAGGGGETQYF.

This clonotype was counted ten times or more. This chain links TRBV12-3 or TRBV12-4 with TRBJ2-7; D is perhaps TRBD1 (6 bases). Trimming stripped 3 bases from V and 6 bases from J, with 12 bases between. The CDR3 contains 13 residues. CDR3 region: CASSFGTPSEQYF. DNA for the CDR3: TGTGCCAGCAGTTTTGGGACACCATCCGAGCAGTACTTC.